The rows below give T cell receptor beta chains drawn from one sample of a study of cytomegalovirus exposure and HLA in healthy donors. Sequencing was performed with immunoSEQ multiplex PCR; in TCRdb, only in-frame clones are kept and a portion is missing. The ten most abundant clones cover approximately 0.8% of a sample with 150,000 to 200,000 clones. Sequencing was carried out using PBMCs. The receptors come from a woman aged 18-30 years in good health and CMV-seropositive. Each CDR3 is given with its conserved first and last residue. D genes are given only for firm matches.

d_gene: .; j_gene: TRBJ2-7; v_gene: TRBV10-3; CDR3aa: CAIRERHEFYF; CDR3nt: TGTGCCATTCGAGAGAGGCACGAGTTTTACTTC
d_gene: TRBD2; j_gene: TRBJ2-5; v_gene: TRBV7-3; CDR3aa: CASSSGGGQETQYF; CDR3nt: TGTGCCAGCAGCTCCGGGGGGGGCCAAGAGACCCAGTACTTC
d_gene: TRBD1; j_gene: TRBJ2-1; v_gene: TRBV27; CDR3aa: CASSLGTGGNEQFF; CDR3nt: TGTGCCAGCAGTTTAGGGACAGGGGGCAATGAGCAGTTCTTC
d_gene: .; j_gene: TRBJ1-2; v_gene: TRBV27; CDR3aa: CASSPLGGGNYGYTF; CDR3nt: TGTGCCAGCAGCCCCCTTGGGGGCGGAAACTATGGCTACACCTTC
d_gene: TRBD1; j_gene: TRBJ1-3; v_gene: TRBV12-5; CDR3aa: CASGLVQGAGLISGNTIYF; CDR3nt: TGTGCTAGTGGTTTGGTACAGGGGGCAGGGCTGATATCTGGAAACACCATATATTTT
d_gene: .; j_gene: TRBJ1-1; v_gene: TRBV18; CDR3aa: CASSARGGANTEAFF; CDR3nt: TGTGCCAGCTCAGCACGTGGGGGCGCGAACACTGAAGCTTTCTTT
d_gene: TRBD1; j_gene: TRBJ1-2; v_gene: TRBV5-4; CDR3aa: CASSLDQGVWANYGYTF; CDR3nt: TGTGCCAGCAGCTTGGATCAGGGGGTATGGGCTAACTATGGCTACACCTTC
d_gene: TRBD1; j_gene: TRBJ1-4; v_gene: TRBV4-2; CDR3aa: CASSQGGQLNEKLFF; CDR3nt: TGTGCCAGCAGCCAAGGGGGACAGCTTAATGAAAAACTGTTTTTT
d_gene: .; j_gene: TRBJ1-1; v_gene: TRBV5-1; CDR3aa: CASSPDMNTEAFF; CDR3nt: TGCGCCAGCAGCCCTGACATGAACACTGAAGCTTTCTTT
d_gene: .; j_gene: TRBJ2-1; v_gene: TRBV29-1; CDR3aa: CSVTHPSSYNEQFF; CDR3nt: TGCAGCGTTACCCACCCCAGCTCCTACAATGAGCAGTTCTTC
d_gene: .; j_gene: TRBJ1-1; v_gene: TRBV9; CDR3aa: CASSPMAANTEAFF; CDR3nt: TGTGCCAGCAGTCCTATGGCGGCGAACACTGAAGCTTTCTTT
d_gene: TRBD1; j_gene: TRBJ2-7; v_gene: TRBV30; CDR3aa: CAWLPGTGAYEQYF; CDR3nt: TGTGCCTGGCTCCCCGGGACAGGGGCCTACGAGCAGTACTTC
d_gene: TRBD2; j_gene: TRBJ2-3; v_gene: TRBV28; CDR3aa: CASRGIAGGTDTQYF; CDR3nt: TGTGCCAGCAGGGGGATAGCGGGAGGTACAGATACGCAGTATTTT
d_gene: TRBD2; j_gene: TRBJ2-1; v_gene: TRBV14; CDR3aa: CASSPRTLADASYNEQFF; CDR3nt: TGTGCCAGCAGCCCCCGGACTCTAGCGGATGCCTCCTACAATGAGCAGTTCTTC
d_gene: .; j_gene: TRBJ2-3; v_gene: TRBV30; CDR3aa: CAWSVSGDTQYF; CDR3nt: TGTGCCTGGAGTGTATCCGGGGATACGCAGTATTTT
d_gene: TRBD2; j_gene: TRBJ2-1; v_gene: TRBV7-2; CDR3aa: CASSLLPLAGSSYNEQFF; CDR3nt: TGTGCCAGCAGCTTACTCCCATTAGCGGGCAGCTCCTACAATGAGCAGTTCTTC
d_gene: TRBD2; j_gene: TRBJ2-4; v_gene: TRBV5-5; CDR3aa: CASSLSRAGGQNIQYF; CDR3nt: TGTGCCAGCAGCCTATCTAGAGCGGGGGGACAAAACATTCAGTACTTC
d_gene: .; j_gene: TRBJ2-3; v_gene: TRBV5-1; CDR3aa: CASSLARPGPLATHTQYF; CDR3nt: TGCGCCAGCAGCTTGGCCCGTCCCGGCCCCCTAGCGACACATACGCAGTATTTT